The 13 T cell receptor beta chains given below trace back to one sample, sequenced in a study of radiotherapy plus CTLA-4 blockade in lung cancer. The repertoire was sequenced with immunoSEQ multiplex PCR; TCRdb's copy has only in-frame clones and lacks some. The data contain tens of thousands of clones, roughly 84% of them singletons. The sample in question was peripheral blood, obtained from a patient treated with radiotherapy plus ipilimumab. The receptors were sampled from a human donor with non-small cell lung cancer whose response to radiotherapy plus ipilimumab could not be evaluated.

With respect to this clone: This sample also contains other DNA sequences that code for the same CDR3. This rearrangement joins TRBV5-1 to TRBJ1-5; 7 bases match TRBD1. Losses at the gene ends were 4 bases for V and 2 bases for J; bases not matched to a gene: 3. CDR3 length equals 14 residues. The germline V gene encodes CDR1 SGHRS and CDR2 YFSETQ. DNA for the CDR3: TGCGCCAGCAGCCCTGGGACAGGCAATCAGCCCCAGCATTTT. It encodes CASSPGTGNQPQHF.

The gene calls are TRBV9 and TRBJ1-2; possibly TRBD1 for D (5 bases). Per the germline V gene, CDR1 is SGDLS and CDR2 is YYNGEE. V was clipped by 3 bases and J by 5 bases, with 14 bases between them. The CDR3 extends over 14 amino acids. CDR3 loop: CASSAQGGKYGYTF. In DNA form, the CDR3 reads TGTGCCAGCAGCGCCCAGGGAGGAAAATATGGCTACACCTTC.

This chain uses TRBV27 with TRBJ1-5; unclear D gene. With 6 bases removed from V and 9 bases from J, the gap between germline ends came to 12 bases. CDR1 and CDR2 (germline): MNHEY, SMNVEV (reference sequence). The CDR3 is made up of 12 amino acids. CDR3 DNA: TGTGCCAGCAGCCACCTTGGTAGGCCCCAGCATTTT. Translation gives CASSHLGRPQHF.

The chain uses TRBV15 and TRBJ2-7, with D perhaps matching TRBD2 (7 bases). The germline V and J ends were trimmed by 0 bases and 3 bases, with 12 bases remaining between them. This CDR3 is 15 amino acids long. The germline V gene encodes CDR1 LNHNV and CDR2 YYDKDF (reference sequence). The CDR3 reads CATSRDAGAGYEQYF. The CDR3 DNA reads TGTGCCACCAGCAGAGATGCGGGGGCTGGCTACGAGCAGTACTTC.

The V call is TRBV7-9, the J call TRBJ2-2; D might be TRBD2 (7 bases). In germline, CDR1 is SEHNR, CDR2 FQNEAQ (reference sequence). The CDR3 is made up of 16 amino acids. The V end was cut by 1 base, the J end by 2 bases, with 11 bases between. The CDR3 sequence: CASSLVRGANTGELFF. The CDR3 bases are TGTGCCAGCAGCTTAGTCCGGGGGGCTAACACCGGGGAGCTGTTTTTT.

The chain combines TRBV25-1 with TRBJ2-5, with TRBD1 identical over 8 bases. V lost 6 bases and J lost 3; bases outside the gene matches: 9. The CDR3 spans 15 residues. Germline V gene lookup returns CDR1 MGHDK and CDR2 SYGVNS. The CDR3, as DNA: TGTGCCAGCAGGATAACAGGGGGTTGGGAAGAGACCCAGTACTTC. It yields the protein CASRITGGWEETQYF.

The chain combines TRBV5-4 with TRBJ2-2; TRBD1 matches at 10 bases. The CDR3 contains 16 residues. The J segment lost 6 bases and the V segment lost 1 base, leaving 6 bases of the junction unmatched. The germline V gene encodes CDR1 SGHNT and CDR2 YYREEE (reference sequence). The CDR3: CASSLRRQGASGELFF. The CDR3 nucleotides are TGTGCCAGCAGCTTGAGGAGACAGGGGGCGTCCGGGGAGCTGTTTTTT.

The table lists this clone with a few counts. V and J are TRBV7-2 and TRBJ2-1; maybe TRBD2 (6 bases). The length of the CDR3 is 15 residues. V lost 5 bases and J lost 5, with 16 bases in between. Germline lookup yields CDR1 SGHTA and CDR2 FQGNSA. CDR3 protein: CASSPTAGRNNEQFF. CDR3 DNA: TGTGCCAGCAGCCCGACAGCTGGGAGGAACAATGAGCAGTTCTTC.

This clone was picked up a small number of times. The chain carries TRBV27 and TRBJ2-1, with a possible D match to TRBD1 (6 bases). V lost 6 bases, J lost 4 bases, and 16 bases lay in between. The CDR3 is made up of 15 amino acids. The germline V gene encodes CDR1 MNHEY and CDR2 SMNVEV (reference sequence). CDR3 residues: CASRRRDNSYNEQFF. DNA of the CDR3: TGTGCCAGCAGGAGACGGGACAACTCATACAATGAGCAGTTCTTC.

The table lists this clone with a count of one. The rearrangement links TRBV27 to TRBJ1-2; no clear D. Germline CDR1 MNHEY, CDR2 SMNVEV (reference sequence). This CDR3 is built from 14 residues. Trimming cost V 6 bases and J 4 bases, with 15 bases left between them. The CDR3 sequence: CASSTTVSGYGYTF. CDR3 DNA: TGTGCCAGCAGCACGACGGTATCAGGCTATGGCTACACCTTC.

The J gene is TRBJ2-7, the V gene TRBV11-2; 11 bases agree with TRBD2. Germline CDR1 and CDR2: SGHAT and FQNNGV. The CDR3 has 15 amino acids. With 6 bases clipped from V and 4 bases from J, the junction kept 8 bases outside the gene matches. The DNA for the CDR3 is TGTGCCAGCAGAGATCTAGCGGGGGGAGGTTACGAGCAGTACTTC. Translation gives CASRDLAGGGYEQYF.

The gene calls are TRBV9 and TRBJ1-5; 7 bases line up with TRBD1. Germline trimming cut 0 bases from V and 2 bases from J; bases unmatched to any gene: 11. Germline CDR1 is SGDLS and CDR2 is YYNGEE. The CDR3 sequence is 18 residues long. CDR3 loop: CASSVGAGGTGGNQPQHF. CDR3 sequence (DNA): TGTGCCAGCAGCGTAGGGGCAGGGGGAACCGGCGGCAATCAGCCCCAGCATTTT.

This clone was seen just once. V and J are TRBV7-2 and TRBJ1-2; 10 bases fit TRBD1. The J segment lost 8 bases and the V segment lost 0 bases, leaving 9 bases of the junction unmatched. Germline CDR1 SGHTA, CDR2 FQGNSA. This CDR3 is 16 amino acids long. CDR3 sequence (DNA): TGTGCCAGCAGCTTAGCGTGGGACAGGGGAGGTCAGGGCTACACCTTC. Its translation: CASSLAWDRGGQGYTF. The whole variable domain, remainder taken from reference TRBV7-2 and TRBJ1-2, is GAGVSQSPSNKVTEKGKDVELRCDPISGHTALYWYRQSLGQGLEFLIYFQGNSAPDKSGLPSDRFSAERTGGSVSTLTIQRTQQEDSAVYLCASSLAWDRGGQGYTFGSGTRLTVV.